The 8 T cell receptor beta chains in this list originate from one sample, sequenced in a study of OX40 agonist ivuxolimab in advanced cancers. Here immunoSEQ multiplex PCR was the method, and the copy in TCRdb shows in-frame clones only, minus some. The table has roughly 50,000 clones, 77% seen once. The input for sequencing was CD4+ or CD8+ T cells sorted from blood, taken in a trial of the OX40 agonist ivuxolimab. Source of these receptors: an adult with an advanced solid tumor such as melanoma, head and neck, liver or kidney cancer.

This clone has only a few counts. This chain joins TRBV11-3 and TRBJ1-1; the D is unclear. This CDR3 spans 14 amino acids. Deletions cut 0 bases from V and 0 bases from J, with 5 bases between. Looked up from germline, CDR1 is SGHNT and CDR2 is YENEEA. The CDR3 DNA sequence: TGTGCCAGCAGCTTAGAAGAGTTGAACACTGAAGCTTTCTTT. This gives the protein CASSLEELNTEAFF.

This sequence joins TRBV11-2 and TRBJ1-1; 8 bases are shared with TRBD1. The CDR3 runs to 13 residues. V shed 6 bases, J shed 3 bases, and the junction held 3 bases outside the gene matches. Germline V gene sequence: CDR1 SGHAT, CDR2 FQNNGV. CDR3 sequence reads: CASSLTGDTEAFF. CDR3 bases: TGTGCCAGCAGTTTGACAGGGGACACTGAAGCTTTCTTT. The complete variable domain, with remaining parts taken from reference TRBV11-2 and TRBJ1-1, reads EAGVAQSPRYKIIEKRQSVAFWCNPISGHATLYWYQQILGQGPKLLIQFQNNGVVDDSQLPKDRFSAERLKGVDSTLKIQPAKLEDSAVYLCASSLTGDTEAFFGQGTRLTVV.

The chain is built from TRBV18 and TRBJ1-3; D unresolved. The CDR3 runs 15 residues. The germline V gene has CDR1 KGHSH and CDR2 LQKENI. The germline V and J ends were trimmed by 2 bases and 0 bases, with 8 bases remaining between them. Here the CDR3 reads CASSPVGLSGNTIYF. The CDR3 DNA reads as TGTGCCAGCTCACCAGTCGGCCTCTCTGGAAACACCATATATTTT.

This sequence joins TRBV7-2 and TRBJ1-2; TRBD1 matches 11 bases. The CDR3 extends over 14 amino acids. The germline gives CDR1 SGHTA, CDR2 FQGNSA. With 5 bases clipped from V and 8 bases from J, the junction kept 7 bases outside the gene matches. The CDR3 bases are TGTGCCAGCAGCCTACTCGGGACAGGGGGAGGCTACACCTTC. Its translation: CASSLLGTGGGYTF.

The chain couples TRBV9 to TRBJ2-3, with TRBD1 matching 10 bases. The germline CDR1 and CDR2 sequences are SGDLS and YYNGEE. The CDR3 totals 15 residues. The V gene end was trimmed by 0 bases and the J gene end by 5 bases; junction bases not matched to a gene: 3. The CDR3 DNA reads TGTGCCAGCAGCGTAGAGGGACAGGGGAGAGATACGCAGTATTTT. As protein: CASSVEGQGRDTQYF.

The gene calls are TRBV2 and TRBJ2-2, with D hard to call. Germline CDR1 SNHLY, CDR2 FYNNEI. Trimming left V 8 bases short and J 7 bases short, with 11 bases between. The CDR3 consists of 12 residues. The CDR3 bases are TGTGCCAGCTCCATGTTTTTCGGGGAGCTGTTTTTT. Translated, it gives CASSMFFGELFF.

The CDR3 nucleotides read TGTGCCAGCAGCTATGGGTATTACACTGAAGCTTTCTTT. It translates to CASSYGYYTEAFF. This chain joins TRBV9 and TRBJ1-1, with no clear D. This CDR3 is built from 13 residues. V lost 4 bases to trimming and J lost 3 bases, with 10 bases between them. Germline V gives CDR1 SGDLS, CDR2 YYNGEE.

This clone was counted once. The V gene is TRBV27, the J gene TRBJ1-1, with D unresolved. The V end lost 2 bases, the J end lost 0 bases, and 7 bases lay between the germline ends. This CDR3 region has 14 residues. Germline V lookup: CDR1 MNHEY, CDR2 SMNVEV (reference sequence). The CDR3 nucleotides read TGTGCCAGCAGTTTAACAAGGGTGAACACTGAAGCTTTCTTT. Residues: CASSLTRVNTEAFF.